The 26 T cell receptor beta chains below come from one sample, sequenced in a study of blood T cell repertoires in COVID-19. Libraries were prepared by immunoSEQ multiplex PCR; TCRdb keeps only in-frame clonotypes and omits some of them. The data contain under 200,000 clones, roughly 80% of them singletons. The sequencing sample was made of peripheral blood. The origin of the receptors is a man aged 65-85 years with acute or convalescent COVID-19.

The chain carries TRBV23-1 and TRBJ2-5; 9 bases match TRBD1. TRBV23-1 is an ORF for which the function is uncertain. The CDR3 extends over 14 amino acids. V lost 2 bases, J lost 3 bases, and 1 base stayed unmatched. For the CDR3, the DNA is TGCGCCAGCAGTCAAACAGGGGGCGAAGAGACCCAGTACTTC. This encodes CASSQTGGEETQYF.

The rearrangement joins TRBV30 to TRBJ1-2; TRBD1 aligns across 8 bases. The CDR3 contains 15 residues. V trimming: 0 bases; J trimming: 4 bases; junction bases outside the gene matches: 7. CDR1 is GTSNPN and CDR2 is SVGIG in the germline V gene (reference sequence). As DNA, the CDR3 is TGTGCCTGGAGTGTGGGTGTCAGGGGGCCCTATGGCTACACCTTC. It translates to CAWSVGVRGPYGYTF.

The gene calls are TRBV4-3 and TRBJ1-5; tentatively, D is TRBD1 (6 bases). Trimming removed 4 bases from V and 3 bases from J, with 13 bases in between. This CDR3 has 15 amino acids. The germline V gene encodes CDR1 LGHNA and CDR2 YSLEER. The CDR3 DNA reads as TGCGCCAGCAGCCTACGAGGGGGGGCCAATCAGCCCCAGCATTTT. It codes for CASSLRGGANQPQHF.

This clone was observed once. CDR3 nucleotide sequence: TGTGCCAGCAGTTACCTAGGCGGCAGCACAGATACGCAGTATTTT. The encoded protein is CASSYLGGSTDTQYF. The V gene is TRBV6-5, the J gene TRBJ2-3; D is unresolved. Deletions cut 2 bases from V and 0 bases from J, with 9 bases between. This CDR3 has 15 amino acids. CDR1 and CDR2 from the germline V gene are MNHEY and SVGAGI.

The chain joins TRBV5-4 to TRBJ1-1; D is ambiguous. Trimming took 0 bases from V and 5 from J, leaving 8 bases between them. The CDR3 loop spans 13 amino acids. Germline lookup yields CDR1 SGHNT and CDR2 YYREEE (reference sequence). CDR3 residues: CASSLGQATEAFF. The CDR3 nucleotides read TGTGCCAGCAGCTTGGGTCAGGCGACTGAAGCTTTCTTT.

The CDR3: CAIGLAGEDEQFF. The CDR3, as DNA: TGTGCCATCGGGCTAGCGGGGGAGGATGAGCAGTTCTTC. This rearrangement joins TRBV10-3 to TRBJ2-1, with 10 bases lining up with TRBD2. The germline gives CDR1 ENHRY, CDR2 SYGVKD. J gave up 8 bases and V 8 bases, and 6 bases lay outside the gene matches. This CDR3 contains 13 residues.

The V and J genes are TRBV5-1 and TRBJ2-2; D might be TRBD2 (7 bases). The CDR3 has 15 residues. Between the trimmed V and J ends, which lost 4 bases and 8 bases, there was a span of 18 bases. Germline V gene sequence: CDR1 SGHRS, CDR2 YFSETQ. CDR3: CASSQEGGALGELFF. The CDR3 coding sequence is TGCGCCAGCAGCCAGGAAGGGGGGGCCCTAGGGGAGCTGTTTTTT. Full variable domain (outside the CDR3, taken from reference TRBV5-1 and TRBJ2-2): KAGVTQTPRYLIKTRGQQVTLSCSPISGHRSVSWYQQTPGQGLQFLFEYFSETQRNKGNFPGRFSGRQFSNSRSEMNVSTLELGDSALYLCASSQEGGALGELFFGEGSRLTVL.

The rearrangement uses TRBV5-1 and TRBJ2-5, with unresolved D. The V gene lost 1 base and the J gene lost 1 base, with 5 bases spanning the gap. From germline, CDR1 is SGHRS and CDR2 YFSETQ. The CDR3 length is 13 residues. The CDR3 reads CASSLPSQETQYF. The CDR3, as DNA: TGCGCCAGCAGCTTGCCCTCCCAAGAGACCCAGTACTTC.

This chain links TRBV6-5 with TRBJ1-2, with D hard to call. Trimming left V 2 bases short and J 5 bases short, with 9 bases between. The germline CDR1 and CDR2 sequences are MNHEY and SVGAGI. The CDR3 runs 13 residues. The CDR3 nucleotides read TGTGCCAGCAGTTACGGGCAACAGTATGGCTACACCTTC. It translates to CASSYGQQYGYTF.

The gene calls are TRBV11-2 and TRBJ2-4; D gene uncertain. The V and J ends lost 0 bases and 0 bases respectively, with 9 bases between them. Germline CDR1 and CDR2: SGHAT and FQNNGV. This CDR3 region has 16 residues. In nucleotides, the CDR3 is TGTGCCAGCAGCTTAGATCTGGCCCTAGCCAAAAACATTCAGTACTTC. Translated, it gives CASSLDLALAKNIQYF.

This clone was counted a few times. The V gene is TRBV5-1, the J gene TRBJ2-3; D perhaps matches TRBD2 (6 bases). V was pared by 2 bases and J by 2 bases, with 15 bases between. From germline, CDR1 is SGHRS and CDR2 YFSETQ. The CDR3 is made up of 16 amino acids. The CDR3 region is CASSFSGAGLTDTQYF. For the CDR3, the DNA is TGCGCCAGCAGCTTTAGCGGTGCGGGGCTCACAGATACGCAGTATTTT.

Note on this clone: This specimen includes other DNA sequences encoding the same CDR3. The chain is built from TRBV6-5 and TRBJ1-2, with 8 bases identical to TRBD1. V dropped 0 bases and J dropped 2; count of bases not matched to a gene: 2. Germline CDR1 is MNHEY and CDR2 is SVGAGI. This CDR3 has 15 residues. CDR3 DNA: TGTGCCAGCAGTTACTCTACAGGGGGAAACTATGGCTACACCTTC. Protein product: CASSYSTGGNYGYTF.

This clone appeared a single time. The chain has TRBV3-1 (or the pseudogene TRBV3-2) and TRBJ2-7; D gene unclear. Trimming took off 0 bases at V and 0 bases at J, with 9 bases between the two ends. Per the germline V gene, CDR1 is LGHDT and CDR2 is YNNKEL (reference sequence). The CDR3 length is 15 residues. CDR3 loop: CASSQDQPGSYEQYF. As DNA, the CDR3 is TGTGCCAGCAGCCAAGATCAGCCGGGCTCCTACGAGCAGTACTTC.

The gene calls are TRBV4-3 and TRBJ1-6; 10 bases line up with TRBD1. The ends lost 7 bases at V and 8 bases at J; junction bases unmatched: 5. CDR1 LGHNA and CDR2 YSLEER come from the germline V gene. This CDR3 has 14 amino acids. The CDR3 nucleotides read TGCGCCAGCACGTTCGGACAGGGGGATTCACCCCTCCACTTT. Translation gives CASTFGQGDSPLHF.

The chain uses TRBV5-1 and TRBJ2-7, with 9 bases lining up with TRBD2. V shed 2 bases, J shed 0 bases, and the junction held 3 bases outside the gene matches. The germline gives CDR1 SGHRS, CDR2 YFSETQ. The CDR3 is made up of 15 amino acids. The CDR3 region is CASSLAGGNSYEQYF. DNA for the CDR3: TGCGCCAGCAGCTTAGCGGGAGGCAACTCCTACGAGCAGTACTTC. The entire variable domain, with the rest obtained from reference TRBV5-1 and TRBJ2-7, is as follows: KAGVTQTPRYLIKTRGQQVTLSCSPISGHRSVSWYQQTPGQGLQFLFEYFSETQRNKGNFPGRFSGRQFSNSRSEMNVSTLELGDSALYLCASSLAGGNSYEQYFGPGTRLTVT.

The chain is built from TRBV5-8 and TRBJ2-5, with a weak D call TRBD2 (6 bases). Germline V lookup: CDR1 SGHTS, CDR2 YDEGEE. Trimming left V 1 base short and J 4 bases short, with 11 bases between. The CDR3 loop spans 14 amino acids. In DNA form, the CDR3 reads TGTGCCAGCAGCTTGCGGCGGGGTAGAGAGACCCAGTACTTC. This gives the protein CASSLRRGRETQYF.

This chain links TRBV5-5 with TRBJ1-1, with 8 positions matching TRBD1. The CDR3 contains 19 residues. Unmatched junction bases numbered 14, after V lost 1 base and J lost 0 bases. Germline V gene lookup returns CDR1 SGHKS and CDR2 YYEKEE (reference sequence). The CDR3 nucleotides read TGTGCCAGCAGCTTGAAAAAAACAGGGGGGGCCGTGCTGAACACTGAAGCTTTCTTT. This translates into CASSLKKTGGAVLNTEAFF.

This clone has only one observation. This chain links TRBV5-6 with TRBJ2-1; D not certain. The germline V gene encodes CDR1 SGHDT and CDR2 YYEEEE. CDR3 length equals 12 residues. V was cut by 1 base and J by 7 bases, with 6 bases left in between. In DNA form, the CDR3 reads TGTGCCAGCAGCTTGAATCTAAATGAGCAGTTCTTC. It is translated as CASSLNLNEQFF.

The chain carries TRBV2 and TRBJ1-1; D is possibly TRBD1 (6 bases). The CDR3 consists of 14 residues. Trimming removed 7 bases at V and 8 bases at J, with 20 bases between. Germline V gene sequence: CDR1 SNHLY, CDR2 FYNNEI. CDR3 region: CASTPSNGGAEAFF. In nucleotides, the CDR3 is TGTGCCAGCACCCCATCGAATGGGGGCGCGGAAGCTTTCTTT.

This clone appeared a few times. The chain carries TRBV18 and TRBJ1-5; maybe TRBD1 (5 bases). The germline V gene has CDR1 KGHSH and CDR2 LQKENI. Trimming pared 3 bases from V and 8 bases from J, leaving 11 bases between. There are 13 residues in the CDR3. The CDR3 nucleotides read TGTGCCAGCTCACCCTCGGGGGAGGAGCCCCAGCATTTT. It codes for CASSPSGEEPQHF.

The genes are TRBV4-1 and TRBJ1-5; TRBD1 matches at 10 bases. Germline CDR1 is MGHRA and CDR2 is YSYEKL. The ends lost 5 bases at V and 7 bases at J; junction bases unmatched: 5. The CDR3 contains 14 residues. The DNA of the CDR3 is TGCGCCAGCAGCAAGACAGGGGGCGGGCAGCCCCAGCATTTT. Protein product: CASSKTGGGQPQHF.

This clone turned up a few times. The CDR3 region has the DNA TGTGCCATCAGTGGAAAACAGGGTTTACGAACTGAAGCTTTCTTT. Protein product: CAISGKQGLRTEAFF. The chain is built from TRBV10-3 and TRBJ1-1; possible D gene TRBD1, 6 bases. This CDR3 has 15 residues. From germline, CDR1 is ENHRY and CDR2 SYGVKD. V shed 4 bases and J shed 5 bases, with 17 bases lying between them.

The CDR3 spells CASGSGYNSPLHF. The CDR3 region has the DNA TGTGCTAGTGGTTCAGGGTACAATTCACCCCTCCACTTT. This sequence joins TRBV12-5 and TRBJ1-6; D perhaps matches TRBD1 (5 bases). Germline CDR1 reads LGHNT; CDR2 reads FRNRAP. Trimming cost V 4 bases and J 7 bases, with 8 bases left between them. The CDR3 loop spans 13 amino acids. Based on the CDR3 plus reference TRBV12-5 and TRBJ1-6, the full variable domain is DARVTQTPRHKVTEMGQEVTMRCQPILGHNTVFWYRQTMMQGLELLAYFRNRAPLDDSGMPKDRFSAEMPDATLATLKIQPSEPRDSAVYFCASGSGYNSPLHFGNGTRLTVT.

The chain couples TRBV5-4 to TRBJ2-5, with 8 bases fitting TRBD2. The trim removed 5 bases at V and 6 bases at J, leaving 21 bases unmatched. Germline assignment: CDR1 SGHNT and CDR2 YYREEE (reference sequence). CDR3 length: 18 amino acids. CDR3 in DNA: TGTGCCAGCAGTAGAAACCTATTCGGGGGGGGACAAGAGCAGACCCAGTACTTC. It is translated as CASSRNLFGGGQEQTQYF.

V usage is TRBV7-9 and J usage is TRBJ2-3; TRBD1 matches 8 bases. The germline V gene encodes CDR1 SEHNR and CDR2 FQNEAQ (reference sequence). J was trimmed by 2 bases and V by 1 base; bases with no gene match: 2. The CDR3 runs to 15 residues. CDR3 amino acids: CASSLGTGSTDTQYF. The CDR3 DNA follows: TGTGCCAGCAGCTTAGGGACAGGGTCCACAGATACGCAGTATTTT.

This clone has at least ten counts. The V call is TRBV18, the J call TRBJ2-3; maybe TRBD2 (6 bases). This CDR3 has 14 residues. Deletions cut 1 base from V and 5 bases from J, with 10 bases between. The germline V gene has CDR1 KGHSH and CDR2 LQKENI. CDR3 loop: CASSPQEGQDTQYF. The CDR3 DNA is TGTGCCAGCTCACCACAGGAGGGGCAAGATACGCAGTATTTT.